This entry concerns a single T cell receptor (beta chain). CDR1 is SEHNR, CDR2 FQNEAQ, per germline (reference sequence). This CDR3 comprises 15 residues. Trimming shortened V by 4 bases and J by 2 bases, and 13 bases separated the two germline ends. Clones were sequenced by immunoSEQ multiplex PCR, and TCRdb holds only the in-frame ones, with some missing. The table shows 350,000 to 450,000 clones, with about 88% occurring only once. This sample is drawn from a study of blood T cell repertoires in COVID-19. The sample was PBMCs or T cells enriched from blood (not recorded which). This TCR came from a young woman who had been exposed to COVID-19. V usage is TRBV7-9 and J usage is TRBJ2-3, with D maybe TRBD1 (6 bases). CDR3 loop: CASSYGQSLTDTQYF. For the CDR3, the DNA is TGTGCCAGCAGCTACGGACAGTCTCTCACAGATACGCAGTATTTT.